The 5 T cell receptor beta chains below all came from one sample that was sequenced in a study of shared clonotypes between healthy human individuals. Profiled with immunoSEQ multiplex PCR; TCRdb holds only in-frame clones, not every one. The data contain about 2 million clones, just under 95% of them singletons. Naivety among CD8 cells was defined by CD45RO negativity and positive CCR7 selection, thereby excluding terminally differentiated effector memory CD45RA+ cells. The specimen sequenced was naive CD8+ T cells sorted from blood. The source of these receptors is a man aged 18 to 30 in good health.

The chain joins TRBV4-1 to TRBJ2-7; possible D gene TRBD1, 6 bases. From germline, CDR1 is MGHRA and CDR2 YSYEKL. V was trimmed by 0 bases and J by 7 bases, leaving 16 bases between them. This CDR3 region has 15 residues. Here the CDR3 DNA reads TGCGCCAGCAGCCAAGAGTCGTTCAGGGGCGGGGAGCAGTACTTC. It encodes CASSQESFRGGEQYF.

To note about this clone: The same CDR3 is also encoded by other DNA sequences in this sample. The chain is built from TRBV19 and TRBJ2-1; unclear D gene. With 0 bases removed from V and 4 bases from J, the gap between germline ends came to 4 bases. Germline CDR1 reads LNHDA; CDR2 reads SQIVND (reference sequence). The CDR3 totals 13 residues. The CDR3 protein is CASSIDGYNEQFF. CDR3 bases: TGTGCCAGTAGTATAGATGGGTACAATGAGCAGTTCTTC. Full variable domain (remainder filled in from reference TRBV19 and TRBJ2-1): DGGITQSPKYLFRKEGQNVTLSCEQNLNHDAMYWYRQDPGQGLRLIYYSQIVNDFQKGDIAEGYSVSREKKESFPLTVTSAQKNPTAFYLCASSIDGYNEQFFGPGTRLTVL.

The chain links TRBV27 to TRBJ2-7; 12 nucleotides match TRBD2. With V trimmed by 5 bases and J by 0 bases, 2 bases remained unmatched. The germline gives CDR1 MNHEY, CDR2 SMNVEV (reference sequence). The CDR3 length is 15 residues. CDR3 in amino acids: CASSRLAGASYEQYF. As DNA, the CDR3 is TGTGCCAGCAGTCGACTAGCGGGAGCCTCCTACGAGCAGTACTTC.

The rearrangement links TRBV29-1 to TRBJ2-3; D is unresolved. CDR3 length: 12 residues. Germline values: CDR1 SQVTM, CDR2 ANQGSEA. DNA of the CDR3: TGCACCGCTCGTGGTGGCACAGATACGCAGTATTTT. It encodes CTARGGTDTQYF.

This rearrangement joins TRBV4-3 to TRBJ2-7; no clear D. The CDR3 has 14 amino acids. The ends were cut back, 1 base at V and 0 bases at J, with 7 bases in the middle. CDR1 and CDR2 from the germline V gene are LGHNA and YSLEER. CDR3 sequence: CASSQGAYSYEQYF. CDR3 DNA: TGCGCCAGCAGCCAAGGGGCGTACTCCTACGAGCAGTACTTC.